The source of this TCR beta chain is a study of T cell responses to AZD1222 COVID-19 vaccine (dated by TCRdb to about 2021). Regarding the study in general: TCR sequencing was performed for roughly 250 trial participants, of whom 200 to 210 were given two doses of AZD1222 and some 25 were given two doses of MenACWY control vaccine. Enrollment into the trials was organized by age into subgroups of 18-55, 56-69 and 70-plus years, and those subgroups contained 148, 28 and 57 TCR-sequenced participants, respectively. Overall results and qualifications from the work: Nearly half of unique spike-specific TCRs reportedly recognized epitopes outside regions mutated in the B.1.351 and B.1.1.7 variants. Conclusions about previously exposed vaccinees are limited, since just 5 or 6 AZD1222 recipients were seropositive for SARS-CoV-2 at baseline. After two AZD1222 doses, spike-specific TCR breadth and depth were significantly higher than at day 0 and than in MenACWY recipients. Because no samples from the day 14 peak response were available, repertoires could be characterized only after the peak T cell response. Participants were mostly white British and included more females than males, and it was suggested by the authors that clonal diversity may have been underestimated. CD4 TCRs associated with the vaccine covered the entire spike protein, and the dominant responses were in regions 160-218 and 743-854. In the small 56-69-year group, the increase in depth fell short of significance, most likely because of low power.

The sample's time point label, in plain terms: baseline before first vaccination. The treatment or condition label on this specimen signifies: meningococcal conjugate vaccine given as trial control. The vaccinee samples were drawn from two UK trials, COV001 and COV002, one of which was a single-blind randomized controlled phase 2/3 trial testing AZD1222 (ChAdOx1 nCoV-19) in healthy adults. Trial participant PBMC samples were collected at day 0 and day 28 after the second dose for TCRbeta chain sequencing. The CDR3 regions of human TCRbeta chains were analyzed by immunosequencing. In the original analysis: Repertoire TCRs were matched against a reference library of SARS-CoV-2-specific TCRs generated with the MIRA antigen-specificity platform. Breadth was defined as the fraction of unique TCRs that were SARS-CoV-2-associated. Depth was defined as the fraction of total T cells that were SARS-CoV-2-associated. Using the MIRA data, every spike-specific TCR was mapped to the spike region that the TCR reacted to and assigned to either a CD4 or a CD8 class. Log10-transformed breadth and depth values were compared by one-way ANOVA with Sidak's multiple comparisons tests. The source is immuneACCESS, and TCRdb retained only in-frame sequences with V and J called. Part of the clones is not carried over; for the studies checked, unresolved V genes explain less than half of this, and the remainder is unexplained. For V, J and clone size, that table is used; D and trimming come from the DNA. The sample table shows roughly 200,000 clones, and 93% are seen once. The ten largest make up less than 1.2% of the sample.

The CDR3 runs 13 amino acids, cysteine and phenylalanine included. CDR3 DNA is the only sequence kept; it has 39 bases, read in frame from the first base. Cut back by 4 bases and 6 bases, the V and J ends lie 13 bases apart. Reading the germline V gene (reference sequence) gives CDR1 SGHKS and CDR2 YYEKEE. With regard to this clone: The antigen it recognizes is unknown. No per-base quality is available; no much larger clone lies one base away.

The sequence derives from an adult in good health. The starting material was peripheral blood, obtained on day 0 of MenACWY control vaccination. Recombination linked TRBV5-5 to TRBJ1-1, with no confident D gene call. The CDR3 reads as follows: CASSEGRLAEAFF. The DNA sequence reads TGTGCCAGCAGCGAAGGGAGGCTCGCTGAAGCTTTCTTT.